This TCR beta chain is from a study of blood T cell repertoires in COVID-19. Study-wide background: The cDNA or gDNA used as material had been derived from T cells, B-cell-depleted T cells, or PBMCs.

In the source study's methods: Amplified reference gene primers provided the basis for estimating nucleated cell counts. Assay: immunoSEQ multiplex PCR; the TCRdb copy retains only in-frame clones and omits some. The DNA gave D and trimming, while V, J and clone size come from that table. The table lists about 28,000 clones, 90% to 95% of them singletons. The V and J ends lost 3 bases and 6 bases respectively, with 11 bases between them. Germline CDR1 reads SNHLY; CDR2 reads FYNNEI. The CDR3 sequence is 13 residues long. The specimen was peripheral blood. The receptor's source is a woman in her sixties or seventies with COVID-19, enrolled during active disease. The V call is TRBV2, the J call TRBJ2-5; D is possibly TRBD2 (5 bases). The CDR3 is CASSDLAGQTQYF. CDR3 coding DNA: TGTGCCAGCAGTGATCTAGCCGGTCAGACCCAGTACTTC.